The 2 T cell receptor beta chains below come from one sample, sequenced in a study of blood T cell repertoires in COVID-19. Data came from immunoSEQ multiplex PCR; TCRdb stores just in-frame clones and leaves some out. The repertoire holds a few hundred thousand clones, more than 75% seen once, with under 2.5% in the top ten. Sequenced sample: peripheral blood. These receptor sequences come from a man aged 35 to 55 with active or convalescent COVID-19.

The CDR3 sequence: CASSSTGQQPQHF. The CDR3 DNA reads as TGTGCCAGCAGCTCGACAGGGCAGCAGCCCCAGCATTTT. The V and J genes are TRBV7-2 and TRBJ1-5; TRBD1 aligns across 7 bases. CDR1 SGHTA and CDR2 FQGNSA come from the germline V gene. J lost 7 bases, V lost 4 bases, and 4 bases had no gene match. There are 13 residues in the CDR3.

The rearrangement links TRBV15 to TRBJ1-4, with no clear D. Germline loops: CDR1 LNHNV, CDR2 YYDKDF (reference sequence). Trimming cost V 0 bases and J 0 bases, with 8 bases left between them. The CDR3 sequence is 16 residues long. CDR3 protein: CATSRERGATNEKLFF. In DNA, the CDR3 is TGTGCCACCAGCAGAGAGCGGGGAGCAACTAATGAAAAACTGTTTTTT.